This passage covers 6 T cell receptor beta chains from one sample sequenced in a study of T-cell reconstitution after alpha-beta-depleted transplantation in children. Unique molecular identifiers featured in how the TCRbeta library was prepared. MiXCR was run by TCRdb on the PCR reads, yielding one entry per CDR3 protein. The repertoire has some 600,000 distinct CDR3 sequences, 10% to 15% of them found once; the top ten carry 2.2%. Sequencing was performed on PBMCs, mostly from graft donor cells, taken 360 days after TCRalphabeta/CD19-depleted stem cell transplant. Receptors were obtained from a male patient between 10 and 17 years old who had a stem cell transplant for acute myeloid leukemia, so the T cells may come from the graft donor.

This clonotype was observed many times. The chain carries TRBV3-1 and TRBJ2-1; D is unclear. CDR1 is LGHDT, CDR2 YNNKEL, per germline (reference sequence). Trimming stripped 2 bases from V and 9 bases from J, with 14 bases between. The length of the CDR3 is 14 residues. This chain's CDR3 is CASSQTTGSSEQFF. CDR3 in DNA: TGTGCCAGCAGCCAAACCACCGGGTCTAGTGAGCAGTTCTTC.

In its sample, this clonotype was seen a few times. CDR3 nucleotides: TGTGCCTGGACCCCCCAACGAGGGAGCTCCTACAATGAGCAGTTCTTC. This sequence encodes CAWTPQRGSSYNEQFF. This sequence joins TRBV30 and TRBJ2-1; tentative D call: TRBD2 (5 bases). Trimming pared 4 bases from V and 0 bases from J, leaving 16 bases between. This CDR3 is 16 amino acids long. Germline V CDR1 and CDR2: GTSNPN, SVGIG (reference sequence).

The chain links TRBV6-5 to TRBJ2-1; 9 positions agree with TRBD1. The CDR3 is 16 residues long. CDR1 and CDR2 (germline): MNHEY, SVGAGI. J lost 10 bases, V lost 2 bases, and 12 bases had no gene match. The CDR3 protein is CASSYPMGTGIQEQFF. The CDR3 DNA is TGTGCCAGCAGTTACCCCATGGGGACAGGGATTCAGGAGCAGTTCTTC.

CDR3 sequence (DNA): TGCAGTGCCTCAGTGGGGACTAGCGGGATTGATACGCAGTATTTT. Translated, it gives CSASVGTSGIDTQYF. The V gene is TRBV20-1, the J gene TRBJ2-3; 13 nucleotides line up with TRBD2. There are 15 residues in the CDR3. Germline loops: CDR1 DFQATT, CDR2 SNEGSKA (reference sequence). Trimming took 6 bases from V and 6 from J; bases not matched to a gene: 9.

In this sample, this clonotype turned up a few times. The chain combines TRBV20-1 with TRBJ2-7; TRBD2 matches at 11 bases. The J segment lost 3 bases and the V segment lost 3 bases, leaving 1 base of the junction unmatched. The germline CDR1 and CDR2 sequences are DFQATT and SNEGSKA (reference sequence). The CDR3 has 13 residues. CDR3 DNA: TGCAGTGCTAGCGGGACTAGCGGCTACGAGCAGTACTTC. Its translation is CSASGTSGYEQYF.

This clonotype was recorded a few times. The chain recombines TRBV5-1 with TRBJ2-7, with 7 positions matching TRBD1. V shed 3 bases and J 9 bases; nucleotides not matched to a gene: 15. Germline V lookup: CDR1 SGHRS, CDR2 YFSETQ. The CDR3 loop spans 15 amino acids. CDR3 nucleotide sequence: TGCGCCAGCAGCTATTCCGGGACAGACTTTCTCTGGCAGTACTTC. It codes for CASSYSGTDFLWQYF.